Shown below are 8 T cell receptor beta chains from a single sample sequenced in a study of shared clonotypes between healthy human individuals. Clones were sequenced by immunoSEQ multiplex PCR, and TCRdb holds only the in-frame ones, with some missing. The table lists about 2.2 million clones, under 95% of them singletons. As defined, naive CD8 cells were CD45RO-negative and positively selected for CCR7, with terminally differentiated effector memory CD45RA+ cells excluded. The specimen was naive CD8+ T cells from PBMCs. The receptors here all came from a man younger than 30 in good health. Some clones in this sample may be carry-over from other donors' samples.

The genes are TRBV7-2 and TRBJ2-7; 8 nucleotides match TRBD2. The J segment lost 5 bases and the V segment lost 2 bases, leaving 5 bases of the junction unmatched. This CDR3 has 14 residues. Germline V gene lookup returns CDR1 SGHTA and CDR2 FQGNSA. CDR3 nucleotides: TGTGCCAGCAGCTTAAGGGGTAGCGGGAACGAGCAGTACTTC. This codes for CASSLRGSGNEQYF.

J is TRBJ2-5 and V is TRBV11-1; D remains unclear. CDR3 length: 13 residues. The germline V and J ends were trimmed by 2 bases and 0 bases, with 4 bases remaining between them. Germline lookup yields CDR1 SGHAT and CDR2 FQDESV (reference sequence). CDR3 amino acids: CASSLPDQETQYF. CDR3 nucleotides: TGTGCCAGCAGCTTACCGGACCAAGAGACCCAGTACTTC.

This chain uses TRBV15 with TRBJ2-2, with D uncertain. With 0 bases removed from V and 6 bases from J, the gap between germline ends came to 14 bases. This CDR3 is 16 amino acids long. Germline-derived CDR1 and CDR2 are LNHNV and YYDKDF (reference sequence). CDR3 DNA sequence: TGTGCCACCAGCAGAGATGCGGTAGCTCTCCCCGGGGAGCTGTTTTTT. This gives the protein CATSRDAVALPGELFF.

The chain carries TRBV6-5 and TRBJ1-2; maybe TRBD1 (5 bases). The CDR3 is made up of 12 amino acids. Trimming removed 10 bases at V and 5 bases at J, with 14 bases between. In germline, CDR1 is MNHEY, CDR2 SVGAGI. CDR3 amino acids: CATLGGEYGYTF. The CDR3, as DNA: TGTGCCACTCTCGGGGGGGAGTATGGCTACACCTTC.

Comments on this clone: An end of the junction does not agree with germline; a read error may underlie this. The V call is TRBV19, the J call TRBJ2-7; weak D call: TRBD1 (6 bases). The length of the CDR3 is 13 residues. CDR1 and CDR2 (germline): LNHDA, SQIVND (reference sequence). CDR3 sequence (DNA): TGTGCCAGTAGGAAAACAGGGACCTACGAGCGGTACTTC. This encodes CASRKTGTYERYF.

The CDR3 protein is CASSLGPKSTEAFF. Written as DNA, the CDR3 is TGTGCCAGCAGCTTAGGACCTAAGTCTACTGAAGCTTTCTTT. V and J are TRBV7-9 and TRBJ1-1; D is uncertain. The CDR3 has 14 residues. The ends were cut back, 1 base at V and 5 bases at J, with 11 bases in the middle. Per germline, CDR1 SEHNR and CDR2 FQNEAQ (reference sequence). The full variable domain, in which reference TRBV7-9 and TRBJ1-1 provide the parts outside the CDR3, is DTGVSQNPRHKITKRGQNVTFRCDPISEHNRLYWYRQTLGQGPEFLTYFQNEAQLEKSRLLSDRFSAERPKGSFSTLEIQRTEQGDSAMYLCASSLGPKSTEAFFGQGTRLTVV.

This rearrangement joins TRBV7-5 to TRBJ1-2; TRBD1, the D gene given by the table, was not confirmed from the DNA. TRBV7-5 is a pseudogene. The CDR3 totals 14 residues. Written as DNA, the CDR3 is TGTGCCAGAAGCTCGGGCGAACAGGGCTATGGCTACACCTTC. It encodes CARSSGEQGYGYTF.

DNA of the CDR3: TGTGCCAGCAGCTTAGTGGCTAGCGGGAGGTACGAGCAGTACTTC. This gives the protein CASSLVASGRYEQYF. The rearrangement uses TRBV7-9 and TRBJ2-5; 11 bases are shared with TRBD2. TRBJ2-7 explains the end of the DNA better; the J call may be wrong. The CDR3 totals 15 residues. Germline CDR1 is SEHNR and CDR2 is FQNEAQ (reference sequence).